This T cell receptor beta chain emerged from a study of shared clonotypes between healthy human individuals. Study-level information: Researchers assigned three CD4 naive, three CD4 memory, two CD8 naive and one CD8 memory plate to each donor.

CD45RA-negative memory and CD45RA+ naive subsets were split from the CD4+ cells. TCRdb's copy holds only in-frame clones and misses some; the assay was immunoSEQ multiplex PCR. The repertoire consists of around 2.3 million clones, with approximately 96% occurring once and the leading ten covering 0.13%. This CDR3 spans 15 amino acids. Per the germline V gene, CDR1 is LNHDA and CDR2 is SQIVND (reference sequence). The germline V and J ends were trimmed by 6 bases and 7 bases, with 16 bases remaining between them. The gene calls are TRBV19 and TRBJ1-6; D remains unclear. The sequence derives from a man in his late teens or twenties in good health. Sequencing was carried out using naive CD4+ T cells sorted from blood. Subset given: CD45RA+ positively selected. CDR3 sequence (DNA): TGTGCCAGTAGCGAGGACCGACGAGGGAATTCACCCCTCCACTTT. Translation: CASSEDRRGNSPLHF.